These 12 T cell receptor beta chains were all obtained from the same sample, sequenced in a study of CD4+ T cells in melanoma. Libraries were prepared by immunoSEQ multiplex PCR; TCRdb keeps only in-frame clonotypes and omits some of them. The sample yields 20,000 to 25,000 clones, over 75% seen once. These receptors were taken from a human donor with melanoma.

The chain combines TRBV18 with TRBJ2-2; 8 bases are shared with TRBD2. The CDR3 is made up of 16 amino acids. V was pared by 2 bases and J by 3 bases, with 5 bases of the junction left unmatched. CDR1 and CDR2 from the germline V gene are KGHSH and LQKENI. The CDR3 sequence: CASSPRASGYTGELFF. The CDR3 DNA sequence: TGTGCCAGCTCACCAAGGGCTAGCGGGTACACCGGGGAGCTGTTTTTT.

The CDR3 DNA sequence: TGTGCCAGCAGCTTAGCCCCTGATCAGCCCCAGCATTTT. Its protein is CASSLAPDQPQHF. The chain employs TRBV7-8 and TRBJ1-5; D unclear. V lost 0 bases, J lost 5 bases, and 5 bases lay in between. This CDR3 contains 13 residues. The germline V gene encodes CDR1 SGHVS and CDR2 FQNEAQ.

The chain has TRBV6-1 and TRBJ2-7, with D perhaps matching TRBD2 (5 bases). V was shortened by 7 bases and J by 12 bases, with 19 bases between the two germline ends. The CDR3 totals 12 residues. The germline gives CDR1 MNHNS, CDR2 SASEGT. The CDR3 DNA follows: TGTGCCAGCACCAAAGAGGCGGGTTTGGCGTACTTC. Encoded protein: CASTKEAGLAYF.

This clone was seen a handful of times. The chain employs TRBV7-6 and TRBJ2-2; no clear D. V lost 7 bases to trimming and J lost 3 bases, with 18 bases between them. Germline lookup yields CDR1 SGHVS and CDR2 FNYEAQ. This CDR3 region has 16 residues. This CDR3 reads CASTGGIEGDTGELFF. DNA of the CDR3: TGTGCCAGCACCGGTGGAATCGAAGGCGACACCGGGGAGCTGTTTTTT. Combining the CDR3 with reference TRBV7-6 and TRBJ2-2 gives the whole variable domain GAGVSQSPRYKVTKRGQDVALRCDPISGHVSLYWYRQALGQGPEFLTYFNYEAQQDKSGLPNDRFSAERPEGSISTLTIQRTEQRDSAMYRCASTGGIEGDTGELFFGEGSRLTVL.

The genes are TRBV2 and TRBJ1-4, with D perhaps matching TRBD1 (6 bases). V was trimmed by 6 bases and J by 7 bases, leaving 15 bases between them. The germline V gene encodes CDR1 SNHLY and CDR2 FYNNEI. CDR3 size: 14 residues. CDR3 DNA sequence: TGTGCCAGCAGGGACAGTCGCTTCAGTGAAAAACTGTTTTTT. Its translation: CASRDSRFSEKLFF.

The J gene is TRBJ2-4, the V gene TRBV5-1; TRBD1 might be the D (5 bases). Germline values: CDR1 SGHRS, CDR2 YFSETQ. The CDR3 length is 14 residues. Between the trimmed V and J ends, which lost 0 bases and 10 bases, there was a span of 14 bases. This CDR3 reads CASSLGTKSGIQYF. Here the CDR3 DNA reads TGCGCCAGCAGCTTGGGGACAAAATCCGGGATTCAGTACTTC.

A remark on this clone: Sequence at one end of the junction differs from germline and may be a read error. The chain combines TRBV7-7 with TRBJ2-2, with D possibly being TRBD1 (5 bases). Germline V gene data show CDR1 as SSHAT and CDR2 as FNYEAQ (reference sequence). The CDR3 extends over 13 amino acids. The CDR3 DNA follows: TGTGCTAGCAGCGTTGACAGTACCGGGGAGCTGTTTTTT. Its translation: CASSVDSTGELFF.

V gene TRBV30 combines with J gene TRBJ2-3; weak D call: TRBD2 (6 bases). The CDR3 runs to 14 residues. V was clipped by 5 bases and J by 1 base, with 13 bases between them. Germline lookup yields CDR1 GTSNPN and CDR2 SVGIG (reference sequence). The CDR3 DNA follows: TGTGCCTGGGGTACAGGCGGGGGCACAGATACGCAGTATTTT. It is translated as CAWGTGGGTDTQYF.

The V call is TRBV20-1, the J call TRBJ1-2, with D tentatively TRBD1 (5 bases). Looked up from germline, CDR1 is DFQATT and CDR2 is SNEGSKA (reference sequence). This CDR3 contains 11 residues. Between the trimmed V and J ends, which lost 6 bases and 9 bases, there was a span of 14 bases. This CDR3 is CSAPDSWRYTF. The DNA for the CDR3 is TGCAGTGCCCCTGACAGTTGGCGCTACACCTTC.

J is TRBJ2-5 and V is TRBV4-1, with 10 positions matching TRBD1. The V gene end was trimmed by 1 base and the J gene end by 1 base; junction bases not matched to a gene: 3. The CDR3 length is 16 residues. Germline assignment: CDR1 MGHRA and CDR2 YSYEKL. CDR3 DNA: TGCGCCAGCAGCCAAGCCGGGACAGGGGCCCAAGAGACCCAGTACTTC. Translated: CASSQAGTGAQETQYF.

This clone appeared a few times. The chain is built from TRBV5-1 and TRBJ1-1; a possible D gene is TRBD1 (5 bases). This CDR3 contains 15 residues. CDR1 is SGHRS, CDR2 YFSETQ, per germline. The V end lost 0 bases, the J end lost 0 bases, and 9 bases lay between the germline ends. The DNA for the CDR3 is TGCGCCAGCAGCTTGGTCGGGGCGCTGAACACTGAAGCTTTCTTT. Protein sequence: CASSLVGALNTEAFF.

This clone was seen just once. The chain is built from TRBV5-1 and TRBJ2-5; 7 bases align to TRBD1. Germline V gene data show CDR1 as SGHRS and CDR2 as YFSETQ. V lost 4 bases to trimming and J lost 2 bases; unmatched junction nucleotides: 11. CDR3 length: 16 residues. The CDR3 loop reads CASSPGAARGQETQYF. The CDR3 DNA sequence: TGCGCCAGCAGCCCTGGGGCCGCCAGGGGGCAAGAGACCCAGTACTTC.